This is a list of T cell receptor beta chains from one sample in a study of early T cells in non-severe SARS-CoV-2 infection. MiXCR, run by TCRdb on the 5' RACE reads, gives a single entry per CDR3 protein. The sample records some 60,000 distinct CDR3 sequences, 10% being singletons. The specimen sequenced was whole blood. The receptors were sampled from an adult who was a healthcare worker with PCR-confirmed SARS-CoV-2 infection or an uninfected control (not recorded which). CDR3s include the opening cysteine and the closing phenylalanine or tryptophan. D genes are given only for firm matches. Only some rows state a clone size, as once, few, many or a class for expanded clones.

TRBD1 | TRBJ2-3 | NA | TRBV6-4 | CASSLRDRAGDTQYF | TGTGCCAGCAGCCTCCGGGACAGGGCCGGAGATACGCAGTATTTT
TRBD1 | TRBJ2-7 | many | TRBV12-3/TRBV12-4 | CASSPNTGGREEQYF | TGTGCCAGCAGTCCCAATACAGGGGGCCGAGAGGAGCAGTACTTC
TRBD2 | TRBJ2-1 | many | TRBV27 | CASRLLAGSGEQFF | TGTGCCAGCAGACTGCTAGCGGGTTCGGGTGAGCAGTTCTTC
NA | TRBJ1-5 | many | TRBV7-2 | CASSRALNQPQHF | TGTGCCAGCAGCCGGGCCTTAAATCAGCCCCAGCATTTT
NA | TRBJ2-7 | many | TRBV27 | CASSPLGETYEQYF | TGTGCCAGCAGTCCCCTGGGGGAAACCTACGAGCAGTACTTC
TRBD1 | TRBJ1-1 | many | TRBV6-1 | CASRHSRDRDTEAFF | TGTGCCAGCAGACACAGCCGGGACAGAGACACTGAAGCTTTCTTT
TRBD2 | TRBJ2-3 | NA | TRBV29-1 | CSVREADTQYF | TGCAGCGTGCGGGAGGCAGATACGCAGTATTTT
TRBD2 | TRBJ2-1 | many | TRBV2 | CASSLAGGGTYNEQFF | TGTGCCAGCAGCCTAGCGGGAGGTGGGACCTACAATGAGCAGTTCTTC
NA | TRBJ2-5 | NA | TRBV11-2 | CASSRTPGEGETQYF | TGTGCCAGCAGTCGTACCCCTGGAGAGGGAGAGACCCAGTACTTC
TRBD2 | TRBJ2-7 | NA | TRBV10-2 | CASRASGDYEQYF | TGCGCCAGCAGGGCTAGCGGGGACTACGAGCAGTACTTC
TRBD2 | TRBJ2-7 | few | TRBV7-3 | CASSQLAFDEQYF | TGTGCCAGCAGCCAACTAGCGTTCGACGAGCAGTACTTC
TRBD2 | TRBJ2-7 | once | TRBV4-1 | CASSQEGGSLYEQYF | TGCGCCAGCAGCCAAGAGGGCGGGAGCCTCTACGAGCAGTACTTC
TRBD1 | TRBJ1-1 | many | TRBV19 | CASSTDRVETEAFF | TGTGCCAGTAGTACGGACAGGGTAGAAACTGAAGCTTTCTTT
TRBD1 | TRBJ2-1 | many | TRBV3-1 | CASSLIDRANEQFF | TGTGCCAGCAGCCTCATAGACAGGGCCAATGAGCAGTTCTTC
NA | TRBJ1-3 | NA | TRBV12-3/TRBV12-4 | CASSPPLSSGNTIYF | TGTGCCAGCAGCCCTCCGCTTAGCTCTGGAAACACCATATATTTT
TRBD2 | TRBJ2-7 | many | TRBV6-2/TRBV6-3 | CASSLRIAGGGIVGEQYF | TGTGCCAGCAGTCTCCGGATAGCGGGAGGGGGAATCGTCGGCGAGCAGTACTTC
NA | TRBJ1-2 | many | TRBV12-5 | CASGLNYGYTF | TGTGCTAGTGGTTTGAACTATGGCTACACCTTC
TRBD1 | TRBJ2-1 | NA | TRBV20-1 | CSAREGQGYNEQFF | TGCAGTGCTAGAGAAGGACAGGGCTACAATGAGCAGTTCTTC
TRBD2 | TRBJ2-7 | NA | TRBV20-1 | CSAGGTSGREYEQYF | TGCAGTGCTGGGGGGACTAGCGGGAGGGAGTACGAGCAGTACTTC
NA | TRBJ2-7 | NA | TRBV7-3 | CASSPRRGDEQYF | TGTGCCAGCAGCCCCCGCCGTGGGGACGAGCAGTACTTC
NA | TRBJ1-1 | many | TRBV10-3 | CAIRVGQPGTEAFF | TGTGCCATCAGAGTTGGACAGCCGGGGACTGAAGCTTTCTTT
TRBD1 | TRBJ2-2 | NA | TRBV6-2/TRBV6-3 | CASSEQGITGELFF | TGTGCCAGCAGTGAACAGGGGATTACCGGGGAGCTGTTTTTT
TRBD2 | TRBJ2-1 | few | TRBV12-3/TRBV12-4 | CASSLAGGSGRVNEQFF | TGTGCCAGCAGTTTAGCGGGGGGTAGCGGGAGGGTAAATGAGCAGTTCTTC
NA | TRBJ2-3 | many | TRBV5-6 | CASSLVGDATDTQYF | TGTGCCAGCAGCTTGGTGGGAGATGCCACAGATACGCAGTATTTT
NA | TRBJ2-3 | many | TRBV6-2/TRBV6-3 | CASSYDADTQYF | TGTGCCAGCAGTTACGATGCAGATACGCAGTATTTT
NA | TRBJ2-5 | many | TRBV10-1 | CASSSSGRAWETQYF | TGCGCCAGCAGTTCTTCTGGTCGGGCCTGGGAGACCCAGTACTTC
TRBD1 | TRBJ1-4 | many | TRBV6-5 | CASSYVEGAGEKLFF | TGTGCCAGCAGTTACGTCGAGGGGGCCGGTGAAAAACTGTTTTTT
NA | TRBJ2-3 | few | TRBV5-1 | CASSSLRDITDTQYF | TGCGCCAGCAGCTCTCTCCGGGACATCACAGATACGCAGTATTTT